One and the same sample provided the 7 T cell receptor beta chains below, sequenced in a study of vaccination and CD4 T cells after COVID-19. No antigens are known for them. Cultured CD4+ T cell DNA underwent sequencing with the Oncomine TCR Beta short-read assay. MiXCR was run by TCRdb on the PCR reads, yielding one entry per CDR3 protein. The profile shows over 11,000 distinct CDR3 sequences, roughly 61% of them singletons. Sample treatment: approximately 9-day PBMC culture with coronavirus spike peptide pools or control peptides (ViraFEST assay). Specimen: CD4+ T cells from blood, cultured in vitro. The receptors here all came from a human donor who had recovered from COVID-19.

The chain couples TRBV21-1 to TRBJ2-6; the table gives TRBD2 as D, unverified against the DNA. TRBV21-1 is a pseudogene locus. The CDR3 length is 17 residues. CDR3 bases: TGTGCCAGCAGCAGGGGGACTAGCGGCTCTGGGGCCAACGTCCTGTCTTTC. Translation: CASSRGTSGSGANVLSF.

This sequence joins TRBV28 and TRBJ1-4; weak D call: TRBD1 (6 bases). Between the trimmed V and J ends, which lost 4 bases and 6 bases, there was a span of 12 bases. This CDR3 region has 14 residues. CDR1 is MDHEN and CDR2 is SYDVKM in the germline V gene. CDR3 coding DNA: TGTGCCAGCAGTTCTAGGGGGGGAGATGAAAAACTGTTTTTT. Translated: CASSSRGGDEKLFF.

This clonotype has just a few counts. The chain carries TRBV2 and TRBJ1-5, with D uncertain. Germline V gives CDR1 SNHLY, CDR2 FYNNEI. V was shortened by 3 bases and J by 2 bases, with 8 bases between the two germline ends. The CDR3 has 14 amino acids. CDR3 loop: CASSDGVGNQPQHF. The CDR3 coding sequence is TGTGCCAGCAGTGATGGGGTAGGCAATCAGCCCCAGCATTTT.

A few counts support this clonotype. The chain employs TRBV27 and TRBJ2-3; 10 bases are a match to TRBD2. J gave up 1 base and V 4 bases, and 5 bases lay outside the gene matches. Germline lookup yields CDR1 MNHEY and CDR2 SMNVEV (reference sequence). This CDR3 has 16 amino acids. CDR3 region: CASSSLAGERTDTQYF. In DNA form, the CDR3 reads TGTGCCAGCAGTTCTCTAGCGGGAGAACGCACAGATACGCAGTATTTT.

Worth noting for this clonotype: The junction departs from germline at one end; a sequencing error may be responsible. The chain couples TRBV6-1 to TRBJ1-2; D may be TRBD1 (5 bases). The V gene's germline CDR1 is MNHNS and CDR2 SASEGT. This CDR3 region has 10 residues. The CDR3 spells CASSEEQGAF. The CDR3 DNA reads as TGTGCCAGCAGTGAAGAGCAGGGCGCCTTC.

CDR3 nucleotide sequence: TGTGCCAGTAGTATAGGACCCGGTCCCCACTATGGCTACACCTTC. Translated: CASSIGPGPHYGYTF. The chain has TRBV19 and TRBJ1-2; D gene ambiguous. This CDR3 spans 15 amino acids. V was shortened by 1 base and J by 3 bases, with 12 bases between the two germline ends. CDR1 LNHDA and CDR2 SQIVND come from the germline V gene (reference sequence).

The rearrangement links TRBV28 to TRBJ2-7; 7 bases are shared with TRBD2. Germline V gene data show CDR1 as MDHEN and CDR2 as SYDVKM. V trimming: 3 bases; J trimming: 4 bases; junction bases outside the gene matches: 6. This CDR3 has 14 amino acids. The chain's CDR3 is CASSFGGSRYEQYF. The CDR3 DNA reads as TGTGCCAGCAGTTTTGGCGGGAGTCGGTACGAGCAGTACTTC. Full variable domain (rest looked up from reference TRBV28 and TRBJ2-7): DVKVTQSSRYLVKRTGEKVFLECVQDMDHENMFWYRQDPGLGLRLIYFSYDVKMKEKGDIPEGYSVSREKKERFSLILESASTNQTSMYLCASSFGGSRYEQYFGPGTRLTVT.